A single sample gave rise to the 27 T cell receptor beta chains below, sequenced in a study of T-cell memory formation after mild COVID-19. Using its own MiXCR run on the 5' RACE reads, TCRdb lists one record per CDR3 protein. This sample has 150,000 to 200,000 distinct CDR3 sequences, with 11% found just once. Sequences were obtained from PBMCs or a T cell subset sorted from them (not recorded which). These receptors were collected from a young man who had mild COVID-19 (a few samples of this study predate the infection). Cell type and time point are not known.

CDR3 amino acids: CASSTLAGGRDEQFF. CDR3 in DNA: TGTGCCAGTAGTACCCTAGCGGGGGGTCGGGATGAGCAGTTCTTC. The chain joins TRBV19 to TRBJ2-1, with 11 bases fitting TRBD2. The V and J ends lost 4 bases and 8 bases, in that order; junction bases with no gene match: 7. Germline CDR1 reads LNHDA; CDR2 reads SQIVND (reference sequence). The CDR3 is 15 residues long.

The V and J genes are TRBV7-9 and TRBJ2-1; D uncertain. V was cut by 0 bases and J by 8 bases, with 8 bases left in between. Germline-derived CDR1 and CDR2 are SEHNR and FQNEAQ (reference sequence). CDR3 length equals 13 residues. CDR3 sequence reads: CASSLARWDEQFF. DNA for the CDR3: TGTGCCAGCAGCTTAGCCCGATGGGATGAGCAGTTCTTC.

This clonotype was counted between two and nine times. The V and J genes are TRBV10-3 and TRBJ2-1; TRBD2 matches 8 bases. Germline trimming cut 8 bases from V and 7 bases from J; bases unmatched to any gene: 10. The length of the CDR3 is 14 residues. Germline CDR1 is ENHRY and CDR2 is SYGVKD. CDR3 nucleotide sequence: TGTGCCATCGCCCCCGGGGGGGCGCGTAATGAGCAGTTCTTC. This sequence encodes CAIAPGGARNEQFF.

This clonotype was picked up a small number of times. The chain recombines TRBV7-2 with TRBJ2-1; tentatively, D is TRBD1 (5 bases). Germline values: CDR1 SGHTA, CDR2 FQGNSA. V gave up 4 bases and J gave up 3 bases, with 13 bases separating them. The CDR3 is 15 amino acids. In nucleotides, the CDR3 is TGTGCCAGCAGCTCGATGCCAGGGTTCTACAATGAGCAGTTCTTC. It codes for CASSSMPGFYNEQFF.

The chain's CDR3 is CATSDGFTETQYF. The CDR3, as DNA: TGTGCCACCAGTGATGGCTTTACGGAGACCCAGTACTTC. The V gene is TRBV24-1, the J gene TRBJ2-5, with D hard to call. Trimming took off 3 bases at V and 5 bases at J, with 9 bases between the two ends. The CDR3 extends over 13 amino acids. Looked up from germline, CDR1 is KGHDR and CDR2 is SFDVKD.

The rearrangement joins TRBV29-1 to TRBJ2-7, with 9 bases identical to TRBD1. The junction had 6 bases not matched to a gene; V was cut back by 4 bases and J by 2 bases. Germline V gives CDR1 SQVTM, CDR2 ANQGSEA. This CDR3 has 14 residues. The CDR3 loop reads CSVVGTGLTYEQYF. CDR3 nucleotide sequence: TGCAGCGTTGTCGGGACAGGGCTTACCTACGAGCAGTACTTC.

The chain combines TRBV5-1 with TRBJ2-5, with D perhaps matching TRBD1 or TRBD2 (6 bases each). Germline lookup yields CDR1 SGHRS and CDR2 YFSETQ. This CDR3 has 14 amino acids. Between the trimmed V and J ends, which lost 7 bases and 5 bases, there was a span of 18 bases. CDR3: CASRDPGAGETQYF. CDR3 sequence (DNA): TGCGCCAGCCGGGACCCAGGGGCGGGGGAGACCCAGTACTTC.

The rearrangement uses TRBV7-9 and TRBJ2-3; unclear D gene. V lost 4 bases, J lost 3 bases, and 11 bases lay in between. Per germline, CDR1 SEHNR and CDR2 FQNEAQ (reference sequence). The CDR3 loop spans 14 amino acids. This CDR3 is CASSWIGSTDTQYF. In nucleotides, the CDR3 is TGTGCCAGCAGCTGGATAGGGTCGACAGATACGCAGTATTTT.

This clonotype was seen a handful of times. The chain joins TRBV12-3 or TRBV12-4 to TRBJ2-1; 7 bases match TRBD2. The CDR3 extends over 17 amino acids. J gave up 3 bases and V 4 bases, and 12 bases lay outside the gene matches. Here the CDR3 reads CASSSRRREYGYNEQFF. CDR3 nucleotide sequence: TGTGCCAGCAGTTCCCGAAGGCGGGAGTATGGCTACAATGAGCAGTTCTTC.

This clonotype was observed a handful of times. V and J are TRBV5-1 and TRBJ1-2; 7 positions match TRBD1. Germline CDR1 and CDR2: SGHRS and YFSETQ. The CDR3 totals 14 residues. V lost 4 bases to trimming and J lost 5 bases; unmatched junction nucleotides: 8. The CDR3: CASSQTGKDYGYTF. As DNA, the CDR3 is TGCGCCAGCAGCCAGACAGGGAAGGATTATGGCTACACCTTC.

Only a few counts were recorded for this clonotype. This sequence joins TRBV27 and TRBJ1-5; D is unresolved. Germline V gives CDR1 MNHEY, CDR2 SMNVEV (reference sequence). V lost 3 bases, J lost 3 bases, and 6 bases lay in between. The CDR3 has 13 residues. CDR3 nucleotide sequence: TGTGCCAGCAGTTTGAGCCACAATCAGCCCCAGCATTTT. Its translation: CASSLSHNQPQHF.

This clonotype occurred many times. The CDR3 nucleotides are TGCGCCAGCAGCTTGGCCGGGACATACAATCAGCCCCAGCATTTT. Its protein product is CASSLAGTYNQPQHF. The chain uses TRBV5-1 and TRBJ1-5; weak D call: TRBD1 (6 bases). CDR1 and CDR2 (germline): SGHRS, YFSETQ. This CDR3 has 15 residues. Trimming stripped 0 bases from V and 3 bases from J, with 10 bases between.

This chain joins TRBV7-9 and TRBJ2-7; D is possibly TRBD1 or TRBD2 (5 bases each). Germline CDR1 is SEHNR and CDR2 is FQNEAQ (reference sequence). The CDR3 extends over 13 amino acids. Trimming cost V 3 bases and J 4 bases, with 10 bases left between them. CDR3 sequence (DNA): TGTGCCAGCAGCTTTCGGGGCAGATACGAGCAGTACTTC. It codes for CASSFRGRYEQYF.

This clonotype occurred a few times. The chain combines TRBV9 with TRBJ2-3; unclear D gene. The CDR3 covers 14 residues. The germline V gene encodes CDR1 SGDLS and CDR2 YYNGEE. V was cut by 5 bases and J by 0 bases, with 10 bases left in between. The CDR3 DNA sequence: TGTGCCAGCAGTCCCCTCGCTAGCACAGATACGCAGTATTTT. It codes for CASSPLASTDTQYF.

This clonotype was seen only a few times. The rearrangement uses TRBV7-2 and TRBJ2-3; 8 bases are a match to TRBD2. Trimming cost V 6 bases and J 5 bases; bases outside gene matches: 10. Germline V CDR1 and CDR2: SGHTA, FQGNSA. This CDR3 comprises 15 residues. CDR3 in DNA: TGTGCCAGCAGGCCCCCGGCGGGGGGCAAAGATACGCAGTATTTT. As protein: CASRPPAGGKDTQYF.

This clonotype has a handful of counts. This rearrangement joins TRBV11-2 to TRBJ2-7, with D perhaps TRBD1 (5 bases). The CDR3 contains 13 residues. In germline, CDR1 is SGHAT, CDR2 FQNNGV. V lost 5 bases and J lost 6, with 14 bases in between. The CDR3 protein is CASSPWEGVEQYF. In DNA form, the CDR3 reads TGTGCCAGCAGCCCATGGGAAGGGGTCGAGCAGTACTTC.

This clonotype was observed many times. This rearrangement joins TRBV6-2 or TRBV6-3 to TRBJ1-2, with 7 bases identical to TRBD1. The junction had 9 bases not matched to a gene; V was cut back by 6 bases and J by 5 bases. Germline V gene data show CDR1 as MNHEY and CDR2 as SVGEGT. The CDR3 contains 14 residues. CDR3 residues: CASRYTGTVYGYTF. In DNA, the CDR3 is TGTGCCAGCAGATATACCGGGACAGTATATGGCTACACCTTC.

The chain joins TRBV30 to TRBJ2-7, with D possibly being TRBD1 (6 bases). CDR1 is GTSNPN, CDR2 SVGIG, per germline (reference sequence). The CDR3 spans 14 residues. Trimming stripped 3 bases from V and 4 bases from J, with 16 bases between. This chain's CDR3 is CAWSRQVGSYEQYF. CDR3 nucleotide sequence: TGTGCCTGGAGCCGACAGGTAGGGTCGTACGAGCAGTACTTC.

This clonotype was picked up a small number of times. The chain combines TRBV9 with TRBJ2-2; no definite D call. This CDR3 has 15 amino acids. V lost 0 bases, J lost 3 bases, and 9 bases lay in between. Germline assignment: CDR1 SGDLS and CDR2 YYNGEE. The CDR3, as DNA: TGTGCCAGCAGCGTAGGTGGCAGCTACACCGGGGAGCTGTTTTTT. The encoded protein is CASSVGGSYTGELFF.

The rearrangement uses TRBV29-1 and TRBJ2-3, with 11 bases fitting TRBD1. Germline V gene lookup returns CDR1 SQVTM and CDR2 ANQGSEA. The CDR3 length is 12 residues. The V segment lost 6 bases and the J segment 4 bases; nucleotides outside the gene matches: 0. The CDR3 DNA reads as TGCAGCGTGGGACAGGGGGCAGATACGCAGTATTTT. Its translation is CSVGQGADTQYF.

This clonotype was picked up many times. The chain is built from TRBV4-1 and TRBJ2-7; either TRBD1 or TRBD2 may supply D (6 bases each). Trimming removed 5 bases at V and 0 bases at J, with 17 bases between. From germline, CDR1 is MGHRA and CDR2 YSYEKL. The CDR3 length is 16 residues. The CDR3 bases are TGCGCCAGCAGCGACCTAAGAGGGGGGAGCTCCTACGAGCAGTACTTC. This gives the protein CASSDLRGGSSYEQYF.

This chain joins TRBV29-1 and TRBJ2-1, with TRBD1 identical over 7 bases. V trimming: 3 bases; J trimming: 9 bases; junction bases outside the gene matches: 11. Germline values: CDR1 SQVTM, CDR2 ANQGSEA. The CDR3 length is 14 residues. The chain's CDR3 is CSVDGLRGQGEQFF. CDR3 DNA sequence: TGCAGCGTTGACGGGTTAAGGGGGCAGGGTGAGCAGTTCTTC.

The CDR3 loop is CSARDRQEKFLVANVLTF. The CDR3 coding sequence is TGCAGTGCTAGAGATCGACAGGAAAAGTTTCTGGTGGCCAACGTCCTGACTTTC. The gene calls are TRBV20-1 and TRBJ2-6, with D maybe TRBD1 (6 bases). V gave up 0 bases and J gave up 6 bases, with 21 bases separating them. The CDR3 is 18 amino acids. Germline CDR1 DFQATT, CDR2 SNEGSKA (reference sequence).

Written as DNA, the CDR3 is TGTGCCAGCAGTTTAGGCAGGGTCTATCAGCCCCAGCATTTT. It yields the protein CASSLGRVYQPQHF. This chain uses TRBV12-3 or TRBV12-4 with TRBJ1-5; a possible D gene is TRBD1 (5 bases). The ends were cut back, 1 base at V and 5 bases at J, with 9 bases in the middle. The CDR3 is made up of 14 amino acids.

This chain connects TRBV4-1 to TRBJ2-7; D uncertain. The CDR3 is 15 amino acids. Germline V gene lookup returns CDR1 MGHRA and CDR2 YSYEKL. The V end was cut by 0 bases, the J end by 2 bases, with 11 bases between. The DNA of the CDR3 is TGCGCCAGCAGCCAAGATCTCAGAGGAACCTACGAGCAGTACTTC. Protein: CASSQDLRGTYEQYF.

This clonotype was found many times. This rearrangement joins TRBV20-1 to TRBJ2-1; D call uncertain. Trimming left V 3 bases short and J 5 bases short, with 8 bases between. Per germline, CDR1 DFQATT and CDR2 SNEGSKA (reference sequence). The length of the CDR3 is 12 residues. CDR3 coding DNA: TGCAGTGCTAGGGGCAGAAACAATGAGCAGTTCTTC. It codes for CSARGRNNEQFF.

The rearrangement links TRBV7-8 to TRBJ1-6; the D is unclear. The ends were cut back, 1 base at V and 10 bases at J, with 8 bases in the middle. The CDR3 runs 13 residues. Looked up from germline, CDR1 is SGHVS and CDR2 is FQNEAQ. The CDR3 loop reads CASSLGVGSPLHF. In nucleotides, the CDR3 is TGTGCCAGCAGCTTAGGAGTAGGATCACCCCTCCACTTT. Supplemented by reference TRBV7-8 and TRBJ1-6, the full variable domain reads GAGVSQSPRYKVAKRGQDVALRCDPISGHVSLFWYQQALGQGPEFLTYFQNEAQLDKSGLPSDRFFAERPEGSVSTLKIQRTQQEDSAVYLCASSLGVGSPLHFGNGTRLTVT.